Listed here are 10 T cell receptor beta chains from one sample, sequenced in a study of control samples from healthy donors and cancer patients. Assay used: immunoSEQ multiplex PCR; TCRdb lists only in-frame clones, some missing. The sample yields under 150,000 clones, over 90% seen once. The sequenced sample was blood. The receptors shown here come from a man aged 30 to 39 in good health.

V and J are TRBV15 and TRBJ1-5, with 10 bases lining up with TRBD1. V was pared by 3 bases and J by 5 bases, with 4 bases of the junction left unmatched. CDR3 size: 15 residues. From germline, CDR1 is LNHNV and CDR2 YYDKDF (reference sequence). The DNA of the CDR3 is TGTGCCACCAGCAGGGACAGGGGGTCCGATCAGCCCCAGCATTTT. Protein sequence: CATSRDRGSDQPQHF. The full variable domain, rest sourced from reference TRBV15 and TRBJ1-5, is DAMVIQNPRYQVTQFGKPVTLSCSQTLNHNVMYWYQQKSSQAPKLLFHYYDKDFNNEADTPDNFQSRRPNTSFCFLDIRSPGLGDTAMYLCATSRDRGSDQPQHFGDGTRLSIL.

This clone is a singleton in its sample. V gene TRBV4-2 combines with J gene TRBJ2-3, with 9 positions matching TRBD2. The CDR3 has 14 amino acids. Germline assignment: CDR1 LGHNA and CDR2 YNFKEQ. V dropped 0 bases and J dropped 6; count of bases not matched to a gene: 1. Here the CDR3 reads CASSQDGTSDTQYF. The CDR3, as DNA: TGTGCCAGCAGCCAAGATGGGACTAGCGATACGCAGTATTTT.

The rearrangement uses TRBV29-1 and TRBJ1-4, with TRBD1 matching 10 bases. The CDR3 runs 13 residues. Trimming removed 6 bases from V and 13 bases from J; junction bases left unmatched: 11. From germline, CDR1 is SQVTM and CDR2 ANQGSEA. This chain's CDR3 is CSVAGTGESGLFF. As DNA, the CDR3 is TGCAGCGTCGCCGGGACAGGGGAGAGTGGACTGTTTTTT.

The chain combines TRBV7-2 with TRBJ1-4; the D is unclear. The CDR3 length is 15 residues. Germline V gives CDR1 SGHTA, CDR2 FQGNSA. V lost 3 bases and J 7 bases, leaving 15 bases between the germline ends. This CDR3 reads CASSLGSTWGEKLFF. The CDR3 region has the DNA TGTGCCAGCAGCTTGGGTAGTACATGGGGTGAAAAACTGTTTTTT.

This chain joins TRBV11-2 and TRBJ1-6; no clear D. The length of the CDR3 is 12 residues. With 0 bases removed from V and 10 bases from J, the gap between germline ends came to 4 bases. The germline V gene has CDR1 SGHAT and CDR2 FQNNGV. CDR3 amino acids: CASSLDQSPLHF. The CDR3 nucleotides read TGTGCCAGCAGCTTAGACCAATCACCCCTCCACTTT.

This clone came up once. The V call is TRBV15, the J call TRBJ1-4; D is unclear. CDR1 and CDR2 from the germline V gene are LNHNV and YYDKDF (reference sequence). The CDR3 covers 15 residues. Between the trimmed V and J ends, which lost 2 bases and 5 bases, there was a span of 12 bases. CDR3 sequence reads: CATSRTAVLNEKLFF. The CDR3 DNA sequence: TGTGCCACCAGCAGAACAGCAGTGCTAAATGAAAAACTGTTTTTT.

The sample holds one count of this clone. The rearrangement joins TRBV6-5 to TRBJ1-1; 7 bases map to TRBD1. CDR1 is MNHEY and CDR2 is SVGAGI in the germline V gene. The CDR3 has 14 residues. Trimming removed 2 bases from V and 5 bases from J; junction bases left unmatched: 5. The CDR3 reads CASSYRTGWTEAFF. The CDR3 DNA is TGTGCCAGCAGTTACAGGACAGGATGGACTGAAGCTTTCTTT.

The V gene is TRBV27, the J gene TRBJ2-1; TRBD2 matches 9 bases. CDR1 is MNHEY, CDR2 SMNVEV, per germline (reference sequence). Trimming at V came to 6 bases and at J to 6 bases, leaving 9 bases not matched to a gene. The CDR3 loop spans 15 amino acids. Here the CDR3 reads CASRISGGRSNEQFF. CDR3 coding DNA: TGTGCCAGCAGGATAAGCGGGGGGCGTTCCAATGAGCAGTTCTTC.

V usage is TRBV19 and J usage is TRBJ2-5; unclear D gene. Germline loops: CDR1 LNHDA, CDR2 SQIVND (reference sequence). Trimming stripped 6 bases from V and 5 bases from J, with 4 bases between. The CDR3 is 10 amino acids. The CDR3 spells CASRGETQYF. The DNA of the CDR3 is TGTGCCAGTAGGGGCGAGACCCAGTACTTC.

The gene calls are TRBV2 and TRBJ2-7; TRBD1 agrees at 9 bases. V dropped 6 bases and J dropped 5; count of bases not matched to a gene: 8. The CDR3 totals 14 residues. The germline V gene encodes CDR1 SNHLY and CDR2 FYNNEI. Here the CDR3 DNA reads TGTGCCAGCAGCCCAGGGACAGGGTCCCACGAGCAGTACTTC. Protein: CASSPGTGSHEQYF.